These T cell receptor beta chains were read from a single sample in a study of graft-versus-host responses after intestinal transplantation. Their antigens remain unidentified. Generated by immunoSEQ multiplex PCR, the TCRdb table keeps only in-frame clones and is missing some. This sample carries about 90,000 clones, 75% to 90% of them seen once, and the ten largest clones take roughly 17%. The sequences come from unstimulated CD8+ T cells sorted from spleen or lymph node cells, collected before intestinal transplant. The receptors originated from a human donor who received an intestinal transplant. Both conserved end residues are part of each CDR3. The D gene is left open where the match is weak. Some rows mark clone size as missing; the rest say once, few, many or name a class of expanded clone.

J gene: TRBJ2-1
clone size: .
V gene: TRBV11-2
D gene: TRBD1
CDR3 protein: CASSLPRDRAYNEQFF
CDR3 DNA: TGTGCCAGCAGCCTTCCAAGGGACAGGGCCTACAATGAGCAGTTCTTC

J gene: TRBJ1-2
clone size: .
V gene: TRBV5-1
D gene: .
CDR3 protein: CASSLGAGWWSNYGYTF
CDR3 DNA: TGCGCCAGCAGCTTGGGTGCGGGTTGGTGGAGTAACTATGGCTACACCTTC

J gene: TRBJ2-7
clone size: .
V gene: TRBV15
D gene: .
CDR3 protein: CATSRDNGPNYEQYF
CDR3 DNA: TGTGCCACCAGCAGAGATAACGGACCCAACTACGAGCAGTACTTC

J gene: TRBJ2-1
clone size: .
V gene: TRBV15
D gene: .
CDR3 protein: CATSRVWGTRSYNEQFF
CDR3 DNA: TGTGCCACCAGCAGAGTTTGGGGGACCCGCTCCTACAATGAGCAGTTCTTC

J gene: TRBJ2-5
clone size: .
V gene: TRBV28
D gene: .
CDR3 protein: CASNMDSQETQYF
CDR3 DNA: TGTGCCAGCAATATGGACAGTCAAGAGACCCAGTACTTC

J gene: TRBJ2-3
clone size: .
V gene: TRBV15
D gene: .
CDR3 protein: CATSRNRRGALSGTDTQYF
CDR3 DNA: TGTGCCACCAGCAGAAACCGTCGAGGGGCGCTCTCTGGCACAGATACGCAGTATTTT

J gene: TRBJ1-2
clone size: .
V gene: TRBV6-1
D gene: .
CDR3 protein: CASSEELVGYTF
CDR3 DNA: TGTGCCAGCAGTGAAGAATTGGTGGGCTACACCTTC

J gene: TRBJ2-3
clone size: .
V gene: TRBV28
D gene: TRBD2
CDR3 protein: CASSPSGTSGQADTQYF
CDR3 DNA: TGTGCCAGCAGTCCCTCCGGGACTAGCGGGCAGGCAGATACGCAGTATTTT

J gene: TRBJ1-6
clone size: .
V gene: TRBV2
D gene: .
CDR3 protein: CASSHSSSYNSPLHF
CDR3 DNA: TGTGCCAGCAGTCACAGCAGCTCCTATAATTCACCCCTCCACTTT

J gene: TRBJ1-4
clone size: .
V gene: TRBV15
D gene: TRBD1
CDR3 protein: CATSRNFPGGVGEKLFF
CDR3 DNA: TGTGCCACCAGCAGAAACTTCCCAGGGGGCGTCGGTGAAAAACTGTTTTTT

J gene: TRBJ2-1
clone size: .
V gene: TRBV5-1
D gene: TRBD2
CDR3 protein: CASSLGREGPPLTNEQFF
CDR3 DNA: TGCGCCAGCAGCTTGGGACGGGAGGGCCCCCCTTTGACCAATGAGCAGTTCTTC

J gene: TRBJ1-2
clone size: .
V gene: TRBV20-1
D gene: .
CDR3 protein: CSPPGAGYTF
CDR3 DNA: TGCAGTCCACCGGGAGCTGGCTACACCTTC

J gene: TRBJ1-2
clone size: .
V gene: TRBV28
D gene: TRBD1
CDR3 protein: CASSFSGTGGYGYTF
CDR3 DNA: TGTGCCAGCAGTTTCTCCGGGACAGGGGGCTATGGCTACACCTTC

J gene: TRBJ1-5
clone size: .
V gene: TRBV27
D gene: .
CDR3 protein: CASSFGGSNQPQHF
CDR3 DNA: TGTGCCAGCAGTTTTGGTGGCAGCAATCAGCCCCAGCATTTT

J gene: TRBJ2-5
clone size: .
V gene: TRBV7-3
D gene: .
CDR3 protein: CASSLRTSRWETQYF
CDR3 DNA: TGTGCCAGCAGCTTAAGGACCAGCCGATGGGAGACCCAGTACTTC

J gene: TRBJ2-1
clone size: .
V gene: TRBV19
D gene: TRBD2
CDR3 protein: CASSMGPGTSGEQFF
CDR3 DNA: TGTGCCAGTAGTATGGGTCCAGGGACTAGCGGCGAGCAGTTCTTC

J gene: TRBJ2-3
clone size: .
V gene: TRBV4-1
D gene: .
CDR3 protein: CASSQLNFVTDTQYF
CDR3 DNA: TGCGCCAGCAGCCAATTGAATTTTGTCACAGATACGCAGTATTTT

J gene: TRBJ1-1
clone size: .
V gene: TRBV7-9
D gene: TRBD1
CDR3 protein: CASTPGTGGLSEAFF
CDR3 DNA: TGTGCCAGCACCCCCGGGACAGGGGGCTTATCTGAAGCTTTCTTT

J gene: TRBJ1-1
clone size: .
V gene: TRBV7-2
D gene: .
CDR3 protein: CASSLDPGFPEAFF
CDR3 DNA: TGTGCCAGCAGCTTAGATCCGGGGTTCCCTGAAGCTTTCTTT

J gene: TRBJ2-5
clone size: few
V gene: TRBV18
D gene: .
CDR3 protein: CASSSRDGETQYF
CDR3 DNA: TGTGCCAGCTCCTCCCGGGATGGAGAGACCCAGTACTTC

J gene: TRBJ2-5
clone size: .
V gene: TRBV5-1
D gene: TRBD1
CDR3 protein: CASSPGQGARQETQYF
CDR3 DNA: TGCGCCAGCAGCCCGGGACAGGGGGCGCGGCAAGAGACCCAGTACTTC

J gene: TRBJ1-5
clone size: .
V gene: TRBV6-6
D gene: TRBD1
CDR3 protein: CASSPTGGNQPQHF
CDR3 DNA: TGTGCCAGCAGCCCGACAGGGGGCAATCAGCCCCAGCATTTT

J gene: TRBJ2-3
clone size: .
V gene: TRBV5-4
D gene: TRBD2
CDR3 protein: CASSLAGSGISDTQYF
CDR3 DNA: TGTGCCAGCAGCTTGGCCGGTAGCGGGATTTCGGATACGCAGTATTTT

J gene: TRBJ2-3
clone size: .
V gene: TRBV27
D gene: TRBD1
CDR3 protein: CASSLSRQGGRTDTQYF
CDR3 DNA: TGTGCCAGCAGTTTATCGAGACAGGGGGGACGCACAGATACGCAGTATTTT

J gene: TRBJ2-2
clone size: few
V gene: TRBV25-1
D gene: TRBD1
CDR3 protein: CASSDSSDRGAGELFF
CDR3 DNA: TGTGCCAGCAGTGATTCCTCGGACAGGGGAGCCGGGGAGCTGTTTTTT

J gene: TRBJ2-4
clone size: .
V gene: TRBV4-1
D gene: .
CDR3 protein: CASRQGHNKNIQYF
CDR3 DNA: TGCGCCAGCAGACAGGGACACAACAAAAACATTCAGTACTTC

J gene: TRBJ1-4
clone size: .
V gene: TRBV9
D gene: TRBD1
CDR3 protein: CASSANPETGETTTNEKLFF
CDR3 DNA: TGTGCCAGCAGCGCGAACCCGGAGACAGGGGAGACTACAACTAATGAAAAACTGTTTTTT

J gene: TRBJ2-1
clone size: .
V gene: TRBV7-8
D gene: TRBD1
CDR3 protein: CASSLRTGGYNEQFF
CDR3 DNA: TGTGCCAGCAGCTTACGGACAGGGGGCTACAATGAGCAGTTCTTC

J gene: TRBJ2-1
clone size: .
V gene: TRBV6-5
D gene: .
CDR3 protein: CASSLDWAYNEQFF
CDR3 DNA: TGTGCCAGCAGTTTGGACTGGGCCTACAATGAGCAGTTCTTC

J gene: TRBJ1-4
clone size: .
V gene: TRBV4-1
D gene: .
CDR3 protein: CASSLSPRTRKLFF
CDR3 DNA: TGCGCCAGCAGCCTAAGTCCAAGAACCCGAAAACTGTTTTTT

J gene: TRBJ1-5
clone size: .
V gene: TRBV6-6
D gene: TRBD1
CDR3 protein: CASSYSRGLQPQHF
CDR3 DNA: TGTGCCAGCAGTTACTCGAGGGGGCTTCAGCCCCAGCATTTT

J gene: TRBJ2-6
clone size: .
V gene: TRBV5-1
D gene: .
CDR3 protein: CASNPGTFLSGANVLTF
CDR3 DNA: TGCGCCAGCAACCCCGGGACTTTCTTATCTGGGGCCAACGTCCTGACTTTC

J gene: TRBJ1-1
clone size: .
V gene: TRBV4-1
D gene: .
CDR3 protein: CASSIENTEAFF
CDR3 DNA: TGCGCCAGCAGCATAGAGAACACTGAAGCTTTCTTT

J gene: TRBJ2-7
clone size: .
V gene: TRBV5-1
D gene: TRBD1
CDR3 protein: CASSSTGTEAYEQYF
CDR3 DNA: TGCGCCAGCAGCTCCACCGGGACAGAGGCCTACGAGCAGTACTTC

J gene: TRBJ2-1
clone size: .
V gene: TRBV28
D gene: .
CDR3 protein: CASTAEGYNEQFF
CDR3 DNA: TGTGCCAGCACCGCAGAAGGATACAATGAGCAGTTCTTC

J gene: TRBJ1-1
clone size: .
V gene: TRBV19
D gene: .
CDR3 protein: CASKDGLPGDTEAFF
CDR3 DNA: TGTGCCAGTAAGGACGGATTACCTGGGGACACTGAAGCTTTCTTT

J gene: TRBJ2-1
clone size: .
V gene: TRBV27
D gene: .
CDR3 protein: CASSYLIGDEQFF
CDR3 DNA: TGTGCCAGCAGTTATTTGATTGGTGATGAGCAGTTCTTC

J gene: TRBJ1-6
clone size: .
V gene: TRBV7-9
D gene: TRBD1
CDR3 protein: CASGWTGGNNSPLHF
CDR3 DNA: TGTGCCAGCGGGTGGACAGGCGGAAATAATTCACCCCTCCACTTT

J gene: TRBJ1-1
clone size: .
V gene: TRBV2
D gene: .
CDR3 protein: CASSEGLTYTEAFF
CDR3 DNA: TGTGCCAGCAGCGAGGGACTAACTTACACTGAAGCTTTCTTT

J gene: TRBJ2-7
clone size: .
V gene: TRBV6-6
D gene: .
CDR3 protein: CASSYGQAISPYEQYF
CDR3 DNA: TGTGCCAGCAGTTACGGGCAGGCGATAAGTCCCTACGAGCAGTACTTC

J gene: TRBJ2-3
clone size: .
V gene: TRBV13
D gene: TRBD2
CDR3 protein: CASSSTSGRAYF
CDR3 DNA: TGTGCCAGCAGCTCGACTAGCGGGAGAGCGTATTTT

J gene: TRBJ2-7
clone size: .
V gene: TRBV6-4
D gene: .
CDR3 protein: CASSDSMVDTPTYEQYF
CDR3 DNA: TGTGCCAGCAGTGACTCGATGGTAGACACACCAACCTACGAGCAGTACTTC

J gene: TRBJ1-3
clone size: .
V gene: TRBV6-1
D gene: .
CDR3 protein: CASRILPFSGNTIYF
CDR3 DNA: TGTGCCAGCAGAATTCTACCGTTCTCTGGAAACACCATATATTTT

J gene: TRBJ1-2
clone size: .
V gene: TRBV23-1
D gene: .
CDR3 protein: CASAPLGGMSQCYTF
CDR3 DNA: TGCGCCAGCGCACCACTAGGGGGGATGAGCCAATGCTACACCTTC

J gene: TRBJ2-7
clone size: .
V gene: TRBV5-4
D gene: .
CDR3 protein: CASSQTGARGEQYF
CDR3 DNA: TGTGCCAGCAGTCAAACCGGAGCCCGTGGTGAGCAGTACTTC

J gene: TRBJ2-3
clone size: .
V gene: TRBV6-4
D gene: TRBD2
CDR3 protein: CASSVGGGHTDTQYF
CDR3 DNA: TGTGCCAGCAGTGTTGGCGGGGGGCACACAGATACGCAGTATTTT

J gene: TRBJ2-4
clone size: .
V gene: TRBV6-6
D gene: .
CDR3 protein: CASRWIPQAKNIQYF
CDR3 DNA: TGTGCCAGCAGGTGGATTCCTCAAGCCAAAAACATTCAGTACTTC

J gene: TRBJ2-6
clone size: few
V gene: TRBV9
D gene: .
CDR3 protein: CASSVDGGTAGANVLTF
CDR3 DNA: TGTGCCAGCAGCGTAGATGGGGGGACCGCTGGGGCCAACGTCCTGACTTTC